Listed below are T cell receptor beta chains from one sample, sequenced in a study of blood T cell repertoires in COVID-19. Clones were read by immunoSEQ multiplex PCR, and TCRdb kept only the in-frame ones, dropping some. The sample carries fewer than 200,000 clones, roughly 80% recorded once. The sample taken for sequencing was peripheral blood. These receptors were obtained from a man aged 55 to 70 with acute or convalescent COVID-19. The CDR3 runs from the conserved cysteine through the conserved F or W. Fields, in order: CDR3 protein, V gene, J gene.

CDR3 protein: CASSSQGAESPLHF
V gene: TRBV5-1
J gene: TRBJ1-6

CDR3 protein: CASSTQTGGRGYTF
V gene: TRBV9
J gene: TRBJ1-2

CDR3 protein: CASSYSGLPSYNEQFF
V gene: TRBV3-1/TRBV3-2
J gene: TRBJ2-1

CDR3 protein: CASSLGLAGDYGDTQYF
V gene: TRBV5-4
J gene: TRBJ2-3

CDR3 protein: CASSNTRTGNSPLHF
V gene: TRBV6-5
J gene: TRBJ1-6

CDR3 protein: CASSDGRVGGELFF
V gene: TRBV2
J gene: TRBJ2-2

CDR3 protein: CASSFTRGSEAFF
V gene: TRBV12-3/TRBV12-4
J gene: TRBJ1-1

CDR3 protein: CASSLRTNTYEQYF
V gene: TRBV9
J gene: TRBJ2-7

CDR3 protein: CSVGGGGKLFF
V gene: TRBV29-1
J gene: TRBJ1-4

CDR3 protein: CASSMGTRKTQYF
V gene: TRBV19
J gene: TRBJ2-3

CDR3 protein: CASSTRSSYNEQFF
V gene: TRBV5-8
J gene: TRBJ2-1

CDR3 protein: CASSQDTGGFQPQHF
V gene: TRBV4-2
J gene: TRBJ1-5

CDR3 protein: CASSQEQGTVGGYTF
V gene: TRBV3-1/TRBV3-2
J gene: TRBJ1-2

CDR3 protein: CATGDRLSTGELFF
V gene: TRBV10-3
J gene: TRBJ2-2

CDR3 protein: CASSLLTGVNQPQHF
V gene: TRBV28
J gene: TRBJ1-5

CDR3 protein: CASSQGTRTIHEQYF
V gene: TRBV13
J gene: TRBJ2-7

CDR3 protein: CASRRTGDVSPLHF
V gene: TRBV6-6
J gene: TRBJ1-6

CDR3 protein: CASWTGWEAFF
V gene: TRBV6-5
J gene: TRBJ1-1

CDR3 protein: CAWEGLALTDTQYF
V gene: TRBV30
J gene: TRBJ2-3